What follows is one T cell receptor (beta chain) and its context. Its antigen is not identified. The sample comes from a study of cytomegalovirus exposure and HLA in healthy donors. Across the study: Earlier, roughly 180 million T cells were analyzed, and fewer than 120 million unique TCR beta sequences were found among them. The study, taken as a whole, reports: Through in vitro validation, a few CMV-associated chains were shown to be specific for CMV antigens.

The study ran its PCR with 60 Vbeta and 13 Jbeta primers. TCRdb's copy holds only in-frame clones and misses some; the assay was immunoSEQ multiplex PCR. The data hold around 110,000 clones, with 75% to 90% observed a single time. The sequenced material came from PBMCs. The origin of this receptor is a young man in good health and CMV-seronegative.

The CDR3 coding sequence is TGTGCCAGTGTGGGGGGGGGCTATGGCTACACCTTC. It codes for CASVGGGYGYTF. The gene calls are TRBV19 and TRBJ1-2; D possibly corresponds to TRBD1 (5 bases). Germline loops: CDR1 LNHDA, CDR2 SQIVND (reference sequence). Trimming cost V 8 bases and J 4 bases, with 11 bases left between them. CDR3 length: 12 residues.